This is a list of T cell receptor beta chains from one sample in a study of T-cell reconstitution after alpha-beta-depleted transplantation in children. TCRdb re-called the PCR reads with MiXCR, one entry per CDR3 protein. The sample lists some 500,000 distinct CDR3 sequences, 15% to 20% occurring once. This material consisted of PBMCs from the stem cell graft donor, taken from the stem cell graft. Every receptor here comes from a human donor who donated a stem cell graft to a child with acute lymphoblastic leukemia. Both conserved end residues are part of each CDR3. D genes are given only for firm matches. Only some rows state a clone size, as once, few, many or a class for expanded clones.

>many|TRBD2|TRBV5-1|TRBJ2-7
CASSLTGGRATYEQYF
TGCGCCAGCAGCTTGACTGGCGGGAGGGCAACCTACGAGCAGTACTTC
>NA|TRBD2|TRBV6-5|TRBJ2-5
CASSWRGLALETQYF
TGTGCCAGCAGTTGGAGGGGACTAGCGTTGGAGACCCAGTACTTC
>many|NA|TRBV12-3/TRBV12-4|TRBJ1-1
CASREGGTEAFF
TGTGCCAGCAGAGAGGGAGGGACTGAAGCTTTCTTT
>few|NA|TRBV27|TRBJ2-1
CASSLRTVRPPIIEQFF
TGTGCCAGCAGTTTAAGGACAGTCCGACCGCCTATCATTGAGCAGTTCTTC
>NA|TRBD2|TRBV10-3|TRBJ2-6
CAISDSGTGANVLTF
TGTGCCATCAGTGATAGCGGGACTGGGGCCAACGTCCTGACTTTC
>NA|TRBD1|TRBV18|TRBJ2-7
CASSLRTGLTGYEQYF
TGTGCCAGCTCACTACGGACAGGTTTAACTGGCTACGAGCAGTACTTC
>once|NA|TRBV20-1|TRBJ1-2
CSAQDPGHNYGYTF
TGCAGTGCTCAAGATCCGGGACACAACTATGGCTACACCTTC
>few|TRBD2|TRBV20-1|TRBJ2-2
CSGSGSPGELFF
TGCAGTGGTAGCGGGAGTCCCGGGGAGCTGTTTTTT
>few|NA|TRBV29-1|TRBJ1-2
CSVEDPKAVQGYTF
TGCAGCGTTGAAGATCCCAAAGCGGTTCAAGGCTACACCTTC
>few|NA|TRBV6-1|TRBJ2-1
CASRAGISSYNEQFF
TGTGCCAGCAGGGCGGGGATTAGCTCCTACAATGAGCAGTTCTTC
>NA|TRBD1|TRBV12-3/TRBV12-4|TRBJ1-1
CATQGAMNTEAFF
TGTGCCACGCAGGGGGCTATGAACACTGAAGCTTTCTTT
>few|TRBD2|TRBV5-1|TRBJ2-3
CASKNWGASGRRTDTQYF
TGCGCCAGCAAAAACTGGGGGGCTAGCGGGAGAAGGACAGATACGCAGTATTTT
>few|TRBD1|TRBV27|TRBJ2-7
CASSPATIQGAYEQYF
TGTGCCAGCAGTCCTGCCACAATCCAGGGGGCCTACGAGCAGTACTTC
>NA|NA|TRBV5-1|TRBJ2-5
CASSGGGYQETQYF
TGCGCCAGCAGCGGGGGTGGGTACCAAGAGACCCAGTACTTC
>few|TRBD1|TRBV5-4|TRBJ2-7
CASRLFGGQEQYF
TGTGCCAGCAGGCTCTTTGGGGGACAGGAGCAGTACTTC
>NA|NA|TRBV5-1|TRBJ1-4
CASSARTAPREKLFF
TGCGCCAGCAGCGCCCGCACAGCCCCGAGGGAAAAACTGTTTTTT
>few|NA|TRBV11-3|TRBJ2-1
CASSPPGHRGNEQFF
TGTGCCAGCAGCCCACCGGGACATAGGGGGAATGAGCAGTTCTTC
>NA|TRBD1|TRBV10-1|TRBJ1-1
CASKTGQEKMGTEAFF
TGCGCCAGCAAGACGGGACAGGAGAAGATGGGCACTGAAGCTTTCTTT
>NA|TRBD1|TRBV4-1|TRBJ1-5
CASSHGDSRNQPQHF
TGCGCCAGCAGCCACGGGGACAGCCGCAATCAGCCCCAGCATTTT
>NA|TRBD2|TRBV12-3/TRBV12-4|TRBJ2-7
CASSLGLAGAREQYF
TGTGCCAGCAGTTTGGGCCTAGCGGGAGCTAGGGAGCAGTACTTC
>NA|TRBD2|TRBV4-1|TRBJ2-1
CASSHPTSGSRNEQFF
TGCGCCAGCAGCCACCCGACTAGCGGATCGCGCAATGAGCAGTTCTTC
>NA|NA|TRBV11-2|TRBJ2-2
CASSLDTRAGELFF
TGTGCCAGCAGCTTAGATACAAGGGCCGGGGAGCTGTTTTTT
>NA|NA|TRBV1|TRBJ1-4
CTSSQDVRGTNEKLFF
TGCACCAGCAGCCAAGATGTCAGGGGAACTAATGAAAAACTGTTTTTT
>NA|NA|TRBV5-1|TRBJ2-1
CASKHAGTRTYNEQFF
TGCGCCAGCAAACACGCCGGGACGAGGACCTACAATGAGCAGTTCTTC
>NA|TRBD1|TRBV7-9|TRBJ1-1
CASEGGRGTGNTEAFF
TGTGCCAGCGAGGGTGGCCGGGGGACAGGGAACACTGAAGCTTTCTTT
>NA|NA|TRBV27|TRBJ1-6
CASSTLQSSYNSPLHF
TGTGCCAGCAGTACCCTACAGAGCTCCTATAATTCACCCCTCCACTTT
>NA|NA|TRBV20-1|TRBJ1-2
CSARTDGGGYGYTF
TGCAGTGCTAGAACCGATGGGGGAGGATATGGCTACACCTTC
>few|TRBD1|TRBV11-1|TRBJ2-6
CASSILTGAGANVLTF
TGTGCCAGCAGCATCCTCACAGGGGCTGGGGCCAACGTCCTGACTTTC
>NA|NA|TRBV4-1|TRBJ2-7
CASSQGAWYEQYF
TGCGCCAGCAGCCAAGGGGCTTGGTACGAGCAGTACTTC
>few|TRBD2|TRBV11-1|TRBJ2-1
CASSLDLGTSGRVNYNEQFF
TGTGCCAGCAGCTTAGATTTGGGAACTAGCGGGAGGGTCAATTACAATGAGCAGTTCTTC
>few|TRBD1|TRBV5-1|TRBJ1-1
CASSLRGHEAFF
TGCGCCAGCAGCTTGAGGGGGCACGAAGCTTTCTTT
>NA|NA|TRBV24-1|TRBJ2-7
CATSWYEQYF
TGTGCCACCAGTTGGTACGAGCAGTACTTC
>few|NA|TRBV9|TRBJ2-4
CASSLGGCRWNFFHIQYF
TGTGCCAGCAGTTTGGGTGGCTGTCGGTGGAATTTTTTCCACATTCAGTACTTC
>few|TRBD2|TRBV5-1|TRBJ2-1
CASVLAGGSSYNEQFF
TGCGCCAGCGTCTTGGCGGGAGGGTCCTCCTACAATGAGCAGTTCTTC
>few|NA|TRBV29-1|TRBJ2-1
CSVEPGAQSYNEQFF
TGCAGCGTTGAGCCAGGGGCCCAGTCATACAATGAGCAGTTCTTC
>few|NA|TRBV21-1|TRBJ2-4
CASSDGGQQNIQYF
TGTGCCAGCAGCGACGGGGGGCAGCAAAACATTCAGTACTTC